This TCR beta chain was recorded in a study of blood T cell repertoires in COVID-19. This clone came up once. Authors' processing steps: Reference gene primers were amplified, and this amplification served to estimate nucleated cell counts. Clones were sequenced by immunoSEQ multiplex PCR, and TCRdb holds only the in-frame ones, with some missing. V, J and clone size are taken as reported in that table, and D and trimming were inferred from the DNA itself. This table holds under 250,000 clones, about 85% found once. The CDR3 covers 15 residues. Trimming at V came to 0 bases and at J to 9 bases, leaving 7 bases not matched to a gene. Germline values: CDR1 SGDLS, CDR2 YYNGEE.

Sequenced input: peripheral blood. This TCR was sampled from a man in his forties or fifties who had recovered from COVID-19. The chain joins TRBV9 to TRBJ2-1, with 9 bases aligning to TRBD2. The CDR3 sequence is CASSVVGLAGTEQFF. DNA of the CDR3: TGTGCCAGCAGCGTAGTCGGGCTAGCGGGAACTGAGCAGTTCTTC. The whole variable domain, filled in from reference TRBV9 and TRBJ2-1, reads DSGVTQTPKHLITATGQRVTLRCSPRSGDLSVYWYQQSLDQGLQFLIQYYNGEERAKGNILERFSAQQFPDLHSELNLSSLELGDSALYFCASSVVGLAGTEQFFGPGTRLTVL.